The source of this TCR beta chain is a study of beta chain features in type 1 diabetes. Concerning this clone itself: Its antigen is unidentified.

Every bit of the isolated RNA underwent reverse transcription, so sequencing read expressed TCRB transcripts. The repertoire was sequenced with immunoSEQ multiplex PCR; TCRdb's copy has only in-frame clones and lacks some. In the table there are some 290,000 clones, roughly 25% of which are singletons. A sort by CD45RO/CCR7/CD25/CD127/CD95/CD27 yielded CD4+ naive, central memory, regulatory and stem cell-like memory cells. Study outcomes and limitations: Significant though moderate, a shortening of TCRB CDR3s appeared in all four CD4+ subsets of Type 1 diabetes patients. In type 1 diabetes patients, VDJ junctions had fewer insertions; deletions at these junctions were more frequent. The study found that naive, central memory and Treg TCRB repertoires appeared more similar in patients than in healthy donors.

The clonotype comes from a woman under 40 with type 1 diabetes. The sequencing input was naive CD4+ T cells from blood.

The CDR3 spells CASSVGLASTDTQYF. The CDR3 coding sequence is TGTGCCAGCAGCGTAGGGCTAGCCAGCACAGATACGCAGTATTTT. This chain uses TRBV9 with TRBJ2-3; D possibly corresponds to TRBD2 (5 bases). CDR3 length equals 15 residues. In germline, CDR1 is SGDLS, CDR2 YYNGEE. The V and J ends lost 0 bases and 0 bases respectively, with 8 bases between them.